The present TCR beta chain was sequenced within a study of response to subunit inactivated influenza vaccine. The CDR3 consists of 14 residues. With V trimmed by 7 bases and J by 3 bases, 9 bases remained unmatched. Germline CDR1 and CDR2: SQVTM and ANQGSEA. A single record per CDR3 protein comes from TCRdb applying MiXCR to the RT-PCR reads. The sample shows approximately 530,000 distinct CDR3 sequences, around 8% of them seen only once. This clonotype occurred many times. The source is a man between 50 and 75 years old who received an inactivated influenza vaccine. Sequences were derived from PBMCs from blood, sampled less than 30 months after vaccination. This chain uses TRBV29-1 with TRBJ2-5, with TRBD1 matching over 9 bases. This chain's CDR3 is CSAETRDREETQYF. The CDR3 nucleotides read TGCAGCGCCGAAACCCGGGACAGGGAAGAGACCCAGTACTTC.